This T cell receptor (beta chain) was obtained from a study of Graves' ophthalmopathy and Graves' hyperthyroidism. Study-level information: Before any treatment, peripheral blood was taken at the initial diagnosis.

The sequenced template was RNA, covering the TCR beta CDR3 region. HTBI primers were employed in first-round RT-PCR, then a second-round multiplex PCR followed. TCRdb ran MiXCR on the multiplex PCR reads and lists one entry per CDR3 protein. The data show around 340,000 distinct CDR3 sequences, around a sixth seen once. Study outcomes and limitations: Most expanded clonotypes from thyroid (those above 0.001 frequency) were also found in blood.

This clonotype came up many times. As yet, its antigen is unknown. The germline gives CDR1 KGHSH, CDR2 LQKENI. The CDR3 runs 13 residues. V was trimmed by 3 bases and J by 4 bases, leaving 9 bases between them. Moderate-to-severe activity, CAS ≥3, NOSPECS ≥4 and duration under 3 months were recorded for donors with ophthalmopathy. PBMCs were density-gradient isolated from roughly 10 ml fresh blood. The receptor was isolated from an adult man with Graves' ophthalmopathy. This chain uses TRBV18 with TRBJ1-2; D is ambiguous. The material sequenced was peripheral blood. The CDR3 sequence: CASSPTPGYGYTF. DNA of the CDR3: TGTGCCAGCTCACCGACACCAGGCTATGGCTACACCTTC.